The 17 T cell receptor beta chains below come from one sample, sequenced in a study of cytomegalovirus exposure and HLA in healthy donors. Use of 60 Vbeta and 13 Jbeta primers characterized the PCR. The data were produced by immunoSEQ multiplex PCR, yet TCRdb's version contains in-frame clones alone and is incomplete. The sample includes roughly 140,000 clones, around 82% of them seen just once. The sequenced material came from PBMCs. The source is a woman aged 18 to 35 in good health and CMV-seropositive.

The CDR3 sequence: CSFSQGSEQPQHF. The CDR3 DNA is TGCAGCTTTTCCCAGGGTTCGGAGCAGCCCCAGCATTTT. The chain is built from TRBV29-1 and TRBJ1-5; D possibly corresponds to TRBD1 (5 bases). V was cut by 8 bases and J by 7 bases, with 18 bases left in between. CDR3 size: 13 residues. Germline V gene lookup returns CDR1 SQVTM and CDR2 ANQGSEA.

This chain uses TRBV4-3 with TRBJ2-7; 8 bases map to TRBD1. The CDR3 spans 15 residues. With V trimmed by 3 bases and J by 5 bases, 9 bases remained unmatched. The germline gives CDR1 LGHNA, CDR2 YSLEER. CDR3 in amino acids: CASSQNTDRAHEQYF. The DNA of the CDR3 is TGCGCCAGCAGCCAGAATACGGACAGGGCCCACGAGCAGTACTTC.

The chain combines TRBV30 with TRBJ1-2; possible D gene TRBD1, 5 bases. CDR1 and CDR2 (germline): GTSNPN, SVGIG (reference sequence). The CDR3 contains 12 residues. Trimming removed 5 bases from V and 7 bases from J, with 14 bases in between. The CDR3 DNA reads as TGTGCCTGGTCCCTGGGGGGGGGTGGCTACACCTTC. Its translation: CAWSLGGGGYTF.

This clone was counted once. CDR3: CASSTGGQGQETQYF. The DNA for the CDR3 is TGTGCCAGCTCAACCGGCGGACAGGGACAAGAGACCCAGTACTTC. The chain combines TRBV6-6 with TRBJ2-5; 8 nucleotides agree with TRBD1. The V segment lost 8 bases and the J segment 2 bases; nucleotides outside the gene matches: 10. Germline assignment: CDR1 MNHNY and CDR2 SVGAGI (reference sequence). This CDR3 region has 15 residues.

This clone was seen just once. The chain joins TRBV14 to TRBJ2-5; unclear D gene. The V end lost 0 bases, the J end lost 0 bases, and 5 bases lay between the germline ends. The CDR3 extends over 14 amino acids. Germline V CDR1 and CDR2: SGHDN, FVKESK. The CDR3 sequence: CASSQDLYQETQYF. The CDR3 DNA sequence: TGTGCCAGCAGCCAAGACCTATACCAAGAGACCCAGTACTTC.

The rearrangement links TRBV6-1 to TRBJ1-6; tentative D call: TRBD1 (5 bases). Germline V gene lookup returns CDR1 MNHNS and CDR2 SASEGT. The CDR3 loop spans 16 amino acids. Between the trimmed V and J ends, which lost 4 bases and 7 bases, there was a span of 17 bases. The CDR3 DNA follows: TGTGCCAGCAGTGCCCTCTTCGGGGGTCGGAATTCACCCCTCCACTTT. The encoded protein is CASSALFGGRNSPLHF.

This chain uses TRBV19 with TRBJ1-1; weak D call: TRBD1 (5 bases). There are 11 residues in the CDR3. Germline V gives CDR1 LNHDA, CDR2 SQIVND (reference sequence). The CDR3 here is CYSTGSDEAFF. The CDR3 region has the DNA TGTTATAGCACAGGTAGTGATGAAGCTTTCTTT.

The chain has TRBV27 and TRBJ2-3; maybe TRBD1 (5 bases). CDR1 MNHEY and CDR2 SMNVEV come from the germline V gene (reference sequence). The CDR3 runs to 17 residues. Trimming pared 1 base from V and 3 bases from J, leaving 17 bases between. CDR3 nucleotide sequence: TGTGCCAGCAGTTTATTTCCCCCAGGGCCTCTAACAGATACGCAGTATTTT. It codes for CASSLFPPGPLTDTQYF.

This chain connects TRBV7-9 to TRBJ1-1, with D possibly matching TRBD1 (5 bases). The V end was cut by 4 bases, the J end by 1 base, with 10 bases between. The CDR3 spans 14 residues. From germline, CDR1 is SEHNR and CDR2 FQNEAQ (reference sequence). The CDR3 loop reads CASSSRQTNTEAFF. The CDR3 DNA sequence: TGTGCCAGCAGCTCAAGACAGACGAACACTGAAGCTTTCTTT. Full variable domain (remainder filled in from reference TRBV7-9 and TRBJ1-1): DTGVSQNPRHKITKRGQNVTFRCDPISEHNRLYWYRQTLGQGPEFLTYFQNEAQLEKSRLLSDRFSAERPKGSFSTLEIQRTEQGDSAMYLCASSSRQTNTEAFFGQGTRLTVV.

This clone has at least ten counts. The chain joins TRBV25-1 to TRBJ1-2, with 8 bases identical to TRBD1. Trimming at V came to 3 bases and at J to 3 bases, leaving 6 bases not matched to a gene. This CDR3 comprises 15 residues. The germline V gene has CDR1 MGHDK and CDR2 SYGVNS. The CDR3 sequence: CASSDPRGRDYGYTF. In nucleotides, the CDR3 is TGTGCCAGCAGTGACCCCAGGGGGCGCGACTATGGCTACACCTTC.

The CDR3 nucleotides are TGTGCCAGCAGCGGACAGGGAAAGTCAGATACGCAGTATTTT. Encoded protein: CASSGQGKSDTQYF. The chain carries TRBV9 and TRBJ2-3; 7 nucleotides match TRBD1. The CDR3 loop spans 14 amino acids. V shed 3 bases and J 4 bases; nucleotides not matched to a gene: 5. Per the germline V gene, CDR1 is SGDLS and CDR2 is YYNGEE.

This chain uses TRBV7-8 with TRBJ1-2; 8 nucleotides match TRBD1. The CDR3 runs 13 residues. The V segment lost 7 bases and the J segment 3 bases; nucleotides outside the gene matches: 4. Germline V gene sequence: CDR1 SGHVS, CDR2 FQNEAQ. The CDR3 protein is CASNLDRDYGYTF. The CDR3 DNA reads as TGTGCCAGCAACCTGGACAGGGACTATGGCTACACCTTC.

The chain carries TRBV4-3 and TRBJ1-1, with D perhaps matching TRBD1 (5 bases). The CDR3 length is 15 residues. Trimming took off 1 base at V and 5 bases at J, with 14 bases between the two ends. Germline V gene lookup returns CDR1 LGHNA and CDR2 YSLEER. This chain's CDR3 is CASSQVTQVGTEAFF. CDR3 coding DNA: TGCGCCAGCAGCCAAGTTACACAGGTCGGAACTGAAGCTTTCTTT.

This clone has only a few counts. DNA for the CDR3: TGTGCCAGCAGCCCAGGTCGAGGGACAGGGGTCCAAGAGACCCAGTACTTC. It specifies CASSPGRGTGVQETQYF. The chain combines TRBV9 with TRBJ2-5, with 10 bases lining up with TRBD1. The CDR3 contains 17 residues. The J segment lost 1 base and the V segment lost 4 bases, leaving 10 bases of the junction unmatched. Germline loops: CDR1 SGDLS, CDR2 YYNGEE.

The chain has TRBV27 and TRBJ2-2, with TRBD2 matching 11 bases. Trimming cost V 5 bases and J 6 bases; bases outside gene matches: 8. The CDR3 is 16 amino acids. CDR1 is MNHEY and CDR2 is SMNVEV in the germline V gene (reference sequence). CDR3 protein: CASSILAGGGSGELFF. CDR3 coding DNA: TGTGCCAGCAGTATTCTAGCGGGGGGAGGTTCCGGGGAGCTGTTTTTT.

The V call is TRBV4-1, the J call TRBJ1-5, with 7 bases aligning to TRBD1. V lost 3 bases to trimming and J lost 0 bases; unmatched junction nucleotides: 5. The CDR3 is 16 amino acids. Germline lookup yields CDR1 MGHRA and CDR2 YSYEKL. The CDR3 DNA sequence: TGCGCCAGCAGCCAGGAGGGACAGCCTAGCAATCAGCCCCAGCATTTT. It yields the protein CASSQEGQPSNQPQHF.

This rearrangement joins TRBV27 to TRBJ2-3; 10 bases map to TRBD1. Germline trimming cut 4 bases from V and 4 bases from J; bases unmatched to any gene: 8. The germline V gene has CDR1 MNHEY and CDR2 SMNVEV (reference sequence). The CDR3 spans 16 residues. For the CDR3, the DNA is TGTGCCAGCAGTTCGTCCGGGACAGGGGTTTCAGATACGCAGTATTTT. It yields the protein CASSSSGTGVSDTQYF.